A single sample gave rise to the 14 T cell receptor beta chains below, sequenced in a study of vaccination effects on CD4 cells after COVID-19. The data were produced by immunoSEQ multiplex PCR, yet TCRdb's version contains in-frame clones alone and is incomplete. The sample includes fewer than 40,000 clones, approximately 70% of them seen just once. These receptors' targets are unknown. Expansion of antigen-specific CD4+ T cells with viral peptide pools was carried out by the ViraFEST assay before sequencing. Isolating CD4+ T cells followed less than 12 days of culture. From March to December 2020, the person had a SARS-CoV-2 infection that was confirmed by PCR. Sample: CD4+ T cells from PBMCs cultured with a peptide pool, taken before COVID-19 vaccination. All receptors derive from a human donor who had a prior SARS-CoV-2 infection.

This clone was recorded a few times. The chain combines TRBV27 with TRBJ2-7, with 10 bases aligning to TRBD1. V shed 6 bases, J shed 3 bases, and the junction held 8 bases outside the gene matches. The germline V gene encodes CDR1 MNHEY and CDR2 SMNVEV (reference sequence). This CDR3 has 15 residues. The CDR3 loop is CASSQRDRGLYEQYF. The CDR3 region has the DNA TGTGCCAGCAGCCAACGGGACAGGGGCCTCTACGAGCAGTACTTC.

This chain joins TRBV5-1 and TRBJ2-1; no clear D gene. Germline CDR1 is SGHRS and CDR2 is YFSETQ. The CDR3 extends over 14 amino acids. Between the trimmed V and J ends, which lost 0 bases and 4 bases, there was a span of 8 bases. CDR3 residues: CASSLEAGYNEQFF. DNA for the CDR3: TGCGCCAGCAGCTTGGAAGCAGGATACAATGAGCAGTTCTTC.

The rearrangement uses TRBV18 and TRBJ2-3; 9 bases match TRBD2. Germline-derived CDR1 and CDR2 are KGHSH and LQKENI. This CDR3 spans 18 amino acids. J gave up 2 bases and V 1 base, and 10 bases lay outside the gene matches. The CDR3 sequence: CASSPRKERGAPTDTQYF. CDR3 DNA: TGTGCCAGCTCACCACGGAAAGAGCGGGGGGCCCCCACAGATACGCAGTATTTT. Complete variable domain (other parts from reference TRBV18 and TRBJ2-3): NAGVMQNPRHLVRRRGQEARLRCSPMKGHSHVYWYRQLPEEGLKFMVYLQKENIIDESGMPKERFSAEFPKEGPSILRIQQVVRGDSAAYFCASSPRKERGAPTDTQYFGPGTRLTVL.

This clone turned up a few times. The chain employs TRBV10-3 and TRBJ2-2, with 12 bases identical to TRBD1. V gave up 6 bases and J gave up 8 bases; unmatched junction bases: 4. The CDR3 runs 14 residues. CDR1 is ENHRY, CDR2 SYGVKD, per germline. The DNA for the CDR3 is TGTGCCATCAGGGGGACAGGGGGCTCTGGGGAGCTGTTTTTT. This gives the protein CAIRGTGGSGELFF.

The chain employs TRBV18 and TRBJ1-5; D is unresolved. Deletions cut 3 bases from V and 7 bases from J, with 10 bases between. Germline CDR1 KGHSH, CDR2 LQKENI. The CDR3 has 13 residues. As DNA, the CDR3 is TGTGCCAGCTCACCGTCCCAGGACCAGCCCCAGCATTTT. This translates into CASSPSQDQPQHF.

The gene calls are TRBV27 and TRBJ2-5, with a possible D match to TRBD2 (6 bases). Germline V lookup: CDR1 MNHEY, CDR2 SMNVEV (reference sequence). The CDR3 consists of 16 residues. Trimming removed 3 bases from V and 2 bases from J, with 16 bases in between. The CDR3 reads CASSFLGASVQETQYF. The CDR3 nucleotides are TGTGCCAGCAGTTTCTTAGGGGCTAGCGTTCAAGAGACCCAGTACTTC.

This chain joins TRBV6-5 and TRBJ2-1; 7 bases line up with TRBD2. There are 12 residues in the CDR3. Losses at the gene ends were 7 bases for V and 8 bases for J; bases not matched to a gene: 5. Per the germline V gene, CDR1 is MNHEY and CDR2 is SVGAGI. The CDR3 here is CASMTSMDEQFF. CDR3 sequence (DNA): TGTGCCAGCATGACTAGCATGGATGAGCAGTTCTTC.

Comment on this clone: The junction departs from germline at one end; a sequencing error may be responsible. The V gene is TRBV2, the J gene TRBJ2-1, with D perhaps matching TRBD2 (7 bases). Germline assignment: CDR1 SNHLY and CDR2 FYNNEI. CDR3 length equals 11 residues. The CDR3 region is CASEGRGHGVF. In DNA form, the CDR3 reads TGTGCCAGCGAAGGGAGGGGACACGGGGTCTTC.

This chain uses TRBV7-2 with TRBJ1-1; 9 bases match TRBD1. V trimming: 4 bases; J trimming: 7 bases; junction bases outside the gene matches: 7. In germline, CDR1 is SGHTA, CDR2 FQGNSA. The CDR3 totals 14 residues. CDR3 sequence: CASSYNRGQGEAFF. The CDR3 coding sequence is TGTGCCAGCAGCTACAACAGGGGGCAGGGTGAAGCTTTCTTT.

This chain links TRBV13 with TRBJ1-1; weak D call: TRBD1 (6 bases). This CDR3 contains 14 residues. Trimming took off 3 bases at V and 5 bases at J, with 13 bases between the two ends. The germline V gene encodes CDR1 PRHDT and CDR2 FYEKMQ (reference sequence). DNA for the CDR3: TGTGCCAGCAGCTTTTATAAGGGGGTGACTGAAGCTTTCTTT. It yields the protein CASSFYKGVTEAFF.

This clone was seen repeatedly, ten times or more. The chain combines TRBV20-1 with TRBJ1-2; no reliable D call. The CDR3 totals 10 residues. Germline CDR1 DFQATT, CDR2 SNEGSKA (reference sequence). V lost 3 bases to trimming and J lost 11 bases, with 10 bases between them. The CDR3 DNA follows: TGCAGTGCTAGCTCTGGGAGGTACACCTTC. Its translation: CSASSGRYTF.

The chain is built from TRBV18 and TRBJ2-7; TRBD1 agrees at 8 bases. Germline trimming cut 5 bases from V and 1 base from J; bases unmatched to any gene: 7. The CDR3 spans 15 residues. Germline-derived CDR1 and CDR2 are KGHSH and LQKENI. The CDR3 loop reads CASSTTGGGSYEQYF. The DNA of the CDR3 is TGTGCCAGCTCAACCACAGGGGGTGGTTCCTACGAGCAGTACTTC. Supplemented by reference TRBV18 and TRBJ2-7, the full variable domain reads NAGVMQNPRHLVRRRGQEARLRCSPMKGHSHVYWYRQLPEEGLKFMVYLQKENIIDESGMPKERFSAEFPKEGPSILRIQQVVRGDSAAYFCASSTTGGGSYEQYFGPGTRLTVT.

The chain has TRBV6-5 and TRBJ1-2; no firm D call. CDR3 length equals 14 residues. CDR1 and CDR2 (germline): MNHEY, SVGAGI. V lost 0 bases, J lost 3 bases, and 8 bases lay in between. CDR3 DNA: TGTGCCAGCAGTTACTCGAAAAAGGACTATGGCTACACCTTC. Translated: CASSYSKKDYGYTF.

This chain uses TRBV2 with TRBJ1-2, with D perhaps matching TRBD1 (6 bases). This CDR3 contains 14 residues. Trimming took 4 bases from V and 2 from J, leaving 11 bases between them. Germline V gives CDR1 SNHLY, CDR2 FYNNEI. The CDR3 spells CASSANRDNYGYTF. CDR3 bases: TGTGCCAGCAGTGCGAACAGGGACAACTATGGCTACACCTTC.